Below, one T cell receptor (beta chain) is given with its context. Unmatched junction bases numbered 1, after V lost 5 bases and J lost 4 bases. Germline V gene sequence: CDR1 SQVTM, CDR2 ANQGSEA. The CDR3 has 12 residues. These data come from a study of blood T cells in healthy people across ages. Alongside a J-beta primer mix, a sample-barcoded 5' primer served in a second PCR lasting about 7 to 12 cycles. Each CDR3 protein gets one entry after TCRdb re-called the 5' RACE reads with MiXCR. The profile shows hundreds of thousands of distinct CDR3 sequences, roughly 53% of them singletons. Material: blood. This TCR derives from a man older than 75 in good health. The V and J genes are TRBV29-1 and TRBJ2-2, with TRBD2 matching over 7 bases. The CDR3 nucleotides are TGCAGCGTTCGGACTAGCACCGGGGAGCTGTTTTTT. It specifies CSVRTSTGELFF.